The sequence of this TCR beta chain was determined in a study of T cell changes during pregnancy in multiple sclerosis (dated by TCRdb to 2018 to 2020). With regard to the full study: Changes in the T cell repertoire over the course of pregnancy were examined in this study in women with multiple sclerosis.

The library was obtained by the immunoSEQ multiplex PCR assay. Imported from immuneACCESS, the table was reduced by TCRdb to in-frame sequences with V and J called. These copies leave out some clones; in studies compared against another copy, an unresolved V gene accounts for under half, and the cause of the remainder is not known. The table for this sample lists roughly 65,000 clones; around nine tenths of them were counted only once. The ten most abundant clones make up roughly 1.4% of the sample. In regard to this clone: This clone's antigen is unknown. Base-call qualities are not available, and no considerably larger clone is one nucleotide away.

CDR1 SGHNT and CDR2 YYREEE are derived from the germline V gene (reference sequence). V and J are trimmed by 4 bases and 4 bases, and the gene matches miss 12 bases of the junction. The CDR3 has 16 amino acids, counting the end cysteine and phenylalanine. Only CDR3 DNA remains: 48 bases, in frame from the first base. The sequencing used peripheral blood, collected in the third trimester of pregnancy. The chain is assembled from TRBV5-4 and TRBJ1-1; the junction holds 8 bases that match TRBD1. The source of this sequence is a female donor in good health, enrolled as a control in a pregnancy study. The CDR3 reads CASSPDSGGRTTEAFF. The base sequence is TGTGCCAGCAGCCCCGACTCAGGGGGCAGGACCACTGAAGCTTTCTTT.